The T cell receptor (beta chain) under discussion was sequenced for a study of T cells in Graves' hyperthyroidism and ophthalmopathy. TCR beta CDR3 regions were amplified from RNA. An initial round of RT-PCR targeting the TCR CDR3 relied on the HTBI primer set. Each CDR3 protein gets one entry after TCRdb re-called the multiplex PCR reads with MiXCR. Altogether about 380,000 distinct CDR3 sequences are present, 18% being singletons, with the ten largest covering over 35%. Lactation, pregnancy, other autoimmune disease or uncontrolled infection excluded patients. The diagnostic basis comprised clinical symptoms, serum thyroxine and TRAb, thyroid ultrasound and orbital computed tomography. A note on this clonotype: Antigen: not known.

Notes on the study in general: Most expanded thyroid clonotypes above 0.001 also appeared in blood. Separating ophthalmopathy from stable hyperthyroidism was achieved by a 13 V-J model.

The V gene's germline CDR1 is SGDLS and CDR2 YYNGEE. Trimming shortened V by 1 base and J by 4 bases, and 13 bases separated the two germline ends. This CDR3 is 15 amino acids long. Sequencing was carried out using blood. The genes are TRBV9 and TRBJ2-3; tentatively, D is TRBD2 (6 bases). The receptor was isolated from a young man with Graves' ophthalmopathy. CDR3 amino acids: CASSVTSNAPDTQYF. The CDR3 nucleotides read TGTGCCAGCAGCGTAACTAGCAACGCCCCAGATACGCAGTATTTT.